The 29 T cell receptor beta chains reported below all come from one sample, sequenced in a study of blood T cell repertoires in COVID-19. The table came from immunoSEQ multiplex PCR; TCRdb's copy has only in-frame clones and leaves some out. The sample lists around 110,000 clones; approximately 80% were seen once. The specimen sequenced was peripheral blood. The receptors derive from a man in his 70s with active or convalescent COVID-19.

This clone showed up just once. The V call is TRBV3-1 (or the pseudogene TRBV3-2), the J call TRBJ1-1; 7 nucleotides match TRBD1. This CDR3 has 11 residues. J lost 8 bases, V lost 7 bases, and 4 bases had no gene match. CDR1 is LGHDT, CDR2 YNNKEL, per germline (reference sequence). In DNA, the CDR3 is TGTGCCAGCATACAAGGGGGCGAAGCTTTCTTT. It yields the protein CASIQGGEAFF.

The chain has TRBV6-5 and TRBJ1-4; D uncertain. Germline CDR1 is MNHEY and CDR2 is SVGAGI. This CDR3 contains 12 residues. Trimming took off 6 bases at V and 4 bases at J, with 6 bases between the two ends. As DNA, the CDR3 is TGTGCCAGCAGACAGATTAATGAAAAACTGTTTTTT. It is translated as CASRQINEKLFF.

The chain joins TRBV25-1 to TRBJ2-7; possible D gene TRBD1, 6 bases. V lost 6 bases and J lost 0, with 15 bases in between. The CDR3 totals 15 residues. From germline, CDR1 is MGHDK and CDR2 SYGVNS. CDR3 nucleotides: TGTGCCAGCAGCGAAACAGGGATTAACTCCTACGAGCAGTACTTC. Translating gives CASSETGINSYEQYF.

With regard to this clone: The junction departs from germline at one end; a sequencing error may be responsible. This chain joins TRBV7-9 and TRBJ2-1; possibly TRBD2 for D (5 bases). This CDR3 is built from 12 residues. Germline CDR1 is SEHNR and CDR2 is FQNEAQ (reference sequence). The CDR3 nucleotides read TGCGGGGAACAGAGCTCCTACAATGAGCAGTTCTTC. As protein: CGEQSSYNEQFF.

This chain uses TRBV11-2 with TRBJ1-1; 10 bases line up with TRBD1. The CDR3 has 15 amino acids. J was trimmed by 7 bases and V by 3 bases; bases with no gene match: 8. Germline V CDR1 and CDR2: SGHAT, FQNNGV. This CDR3 reads CASSFGTGARGEAFF. The DNA of the CDR3 is TGTGCCAGCAGCTTCGGGACAGGGGCGAGAGGTGAAGCTTTCTTT.

This clone was detected only once. The genes are TRBV7-2 and TRBJ2-7, with D tentatively TRBD2 (6 bases). Germline V gene sequence: CDR1 SGHTA, CDR2 FQGNSA. The CDR3 is made up of 14 amino acids. Trimming left V 6 bases short and J 4 bases short, with 16 bases between. The CDR3, as DNA: TGTGCCAGCAGGTATGGGAGGATAGGTTACGAGCAGTACTTC. The encoded protein is CASRYGRIGYEQYF. The full variable domain, rest sourced from reference TRBV7-2 and TRBJ2-7, is GAGVSQSPSNKVTEKGKDVELRCDPISGHTALYWYRQSLGQGLEFLIYFQGNSAPDKSGLPSDRFSAERTGGSVSTLTIQRTQQEDSAVYLCASRYGRIGYEQYFGPGTRLTVT.

The CDR3 here is CASSQDRLNSNQPQHF. The CDR3 coding sequence is TGTGCCAGCAGTCAGGACAGATTAAATAGCAATCAGCCCCAGCATTTT. The chain has TRBV2 and TRBJ1-5; D perhaps matches TRBD1 (6 bases). Germline lookup yields CDR1 SNHLY and CDR2 FYNNEI. CDR3 length: 16 amino acids. The V end lost 5 bases, the J end lost 0 bases, and 14 bases lay between the germline ends.

In DNA form, the CDR3 reads TGTGCCAGCAGTCAACTGACAGGGGCCTACGAGCAGTACTTC. This translates into CASSQLTGAYEQYF. The V gene is TRBV28, the J gene TRBJ2-7, with 8 nucleotides matching TRBD1. Trimming took 5 bases from V and 2 from J; bases not matched to a gene: 5. Looked up from germline, CDR1 is MDHEN and CDR2 is SYDVKM. CDR3 length equals 14 residues. Looking up the rest from reference TRBV28 and TRBJ2-7 gives the full variable domain: DVKVTQSSRYLVKRTGEKVFLECVQDMDHENMFWYRQDPGLGLRLIYFSYDVKMKEKGDIPEGYSVSREKKERFSLILESASTNQTSMYLCASSQLTGAYEQYFGPGTRLTVT.

The DNA of the CDR3 is TGTGCCAGCAGCTTGGCCAGAAGCAATCAGCCCCAGCATTTT. As protein: CASSLARSNQPQHF. The chain couples TRBV5-6 to TRBJ1-5; no reliable D call. The CDR3 runs 14 residues. The germline V and J ends were trimmed by 0 bases and 1 base, with 5 bases remaining between them. CDR1 and CDR2 (germline): SGHDT, YYEEEE.

The chain recombines TRBV5-1 with TRBJ2-7; 12 bases align to TRBD2. Germline V lookup: CDR1 SGHRS, CDR2 YFSETQ. V lost 6 bases and J lost 4; bases outside the gene matches: 8. This CDR3 has 15 amino acids. The CDR3 DNA sequence: TGCGCCAGCACCCAATCTAGCGGGAGGGGATACGAGCAGTACTTC. Residues: CASTQSSGRGYEQYF.

The gene calls are TRBV7-2 and TRBJ2-7; 7 nucleotides line up with TRBD1. This CDR3 is built from 16 residues. Germline V gene data show CDR1 as SGHTA and CDR2 as FQGNSA. J lost 2 bases, V lost 5 bases, and 12 bases had no gene match. CDR3 region: CASSLDSTGTTYEQYF. The CDR3 DNA reads as TGTGCCAGCAGCCTCGACTCGACAGGGACGACCTACGAGCAGTACTTC.

The V and J genes are TRBV5-1 and TRBJ2-3, with 7 bases identical to TRBD2. The J segment lost 4 bases and the V segment lost 3 bases, leaving 5 bases of the junction unmatched. The germline V gene has CDR1 SGHRS and CDR2 YFSETQ. The CDR3 runs to 14 residues. The CDR3 nucleotides read TGCGCCAGCAGCTGGCGGGCGGGGGCAGATACGCAGTATTTT. Its translation: CASSWRAGADTQYF.

The chain combines TRBV9 with TRBJ2-5, with 7 bases fitting TRBD1. Germline V CDR1 and CDR2: SGDLS, YYNGEE. This CDR3 has 14 residues. V dropped 0 bases and J dropped 7; count of bases not matched to a gene: 6. CDR3 in amino acids: CASSVEDRPRTQYF. In nucleotides, the CDR3 is TGTGCCAGCAGCGTAGAGGACAGGCCCAGGACCCAGTACTTC. Together with reference TRBV9 and TRBJ2-5, the CDR3 gives the full variable domain: DSGVTQTPKHLITATGQRVTLRCSPRSGDLSVYWYQQSLDQGLQFLIQYYNGEERAKGNILERFSAQQFPDLHSELNLSSLELGDSALYFCASSVEDRPRTQYFGPGTRLLVL.

This chain uses TRBV6-1 with TRBJ1-2; maybe TRBD1 (6 bases). Between the trimmed V and J ends, which lost 3 bases and 4 bases, there was a span of 9 bases. From germline, CDR1 is MNHNS and CDR2 SASEGT. The CDR3 extends over 13 amino acids. CDR3 loop: CASSDRDIYGYTF. The CDR3 bases are TGTGCCAGCAGTGACAGGGACATCTATGGCTACACCTTC.

This sequence joins TRBV28 and TRBJ2-3; 7 positions match TRBD2. J was trimmed by 6 bases and V by 1 base; bases with no gene match: 10. CDR3 length: 16 residues. Germline CDR1 MDHEN, CDR2 SYDVKM. The CDR3 nucleotides are TGTGCCAGCAGTTTATATGGGGAGGGCGTAAGGGATACGCAGTATTTT. Translated: CASSLYGEGVRDTQYF.

This chain links TRBV7-3 with TRBJ1-1; D is perhaps TRBD1 (5 bases). Between the trimmed V and J ends, which lost 3 bases and 2 bases, there was a span of 7 bases. The CDR3 totals 13 residues. Per the germline V gene, CDR1 is SGHTA and CDR2 is FQGTGA. The CDR3 region is CASSFRGNTEAFF. The CDR3 DNA reads as TGTGCCAGCAGCTTTAGGGGAAACACTGAAGCTTTCTTT. The full variable domain, with the rest looked up from reference TRBV7-3 and TRBJ1-1, is GAGVSQTPSNKVTEKGKYVELRCDPISGHTALYWYRQSLGQGPEFLIYFQGTGAADDSGLPNDRFFAVRPEGSVSTLKIQRTERGDSAVYLCASSFRGNTEAFFGQGTRLTVV.

The chain couples TRBV5-5 to TRBJ2-3; the match to TRBD2 covers 12 bases. The germline V gene has CDR1 SGHKS and CDR2 YYEKEE (reference sequence). The CDR3 sequence is 16 residues long. Trimming took 1 base from V and 5 from J; bases not matched to a gene: 5. The CDR3 coding sequence is TGTGCCAGCAGCTTGAGAGGACTAGCGGGGCAAGATACGCAGTATTTT. Residues: CASSLRGLAGQDTQYF.

The sample holds one count of this clone. The chain recombines TRBV6-2 or TRBV6-3 with TRBJ2-2; TRBD2 matches at 8 bases. This CDR3 has 16 amino acids. V was pared by 3 bases and J by 8 bases, with 11 bases of the junction left unmatched. From germline, CDR1 is MNHEY and CDR2 SVGEGT. This CDR3 is CASSYRSGGFTGELFF. The CDR3 coding sequence is TGTGCCAGCAGTTATAGAAGCGGGGGTTTCACTGGGGAGCTGTTTTTT.

The chain carries TRBV20-1 and TRBJ2-1; the match to TRBD2 covers 8 bases. Germline V lookup: CDR1 DFQATT, CDR2 SNEGSKA (reference sequence). This CDR3 is built from 16 residues. Trimming at V came to 3 bases and at J to 9 bases, leaving 16 bases not matched to a gene. CDR3 amino acids: CSASDPAGGLGGEQFF. As DNA, the CDR3 is TGCAGTGCTAGTGACCCGGCGGGAGGATTGGGGGGTGAGCAGTTCTTC.

V is TRBV7-2 and J is TRBJ2-1, with TRBD2 matching 8 bases. The CDR3 length is 15 residues. Trimming cost V 5 bases and J 5 bases; bases outside gene matches: 8. Germline lookup yields CDR1 SGHTA and CDR2 FQGNSA. CDR3 coding DNA: TGTGCCAGCAGCCCCCTCCTGCGGGGGGACAATGAGCAGTTCTTC. As protein: CASSPLLRGDNEQFF.

The chain employs TRBV9 and TRBJ2-1; D remains unclear. This CDR3 comprises 15 residues. Germline V gene lookup returns CDR1 SGDLS and CDR2 YYNGEE. Between the trimmed V and J ends, which lost 0 bases and 3 bases, there was a span of 10 bases. The CDR3 DNA is TGTGCCAGCAGCGTAGATGCGGCTGTCTACAATGAGCAGTTCTTC. It encodes CASSVDAAVYNEQFF.

The chain couples TRBV27 to TRBJ1-4; no clear D gene. CDR1 and CDR2 from the germline V gene are MNHEY and SMNVEV (reference sequence). The germline V and J ends were trimmed by 5 bases and 0 bases, with 13 bases remaining between them. This CDR3 spans 16 amino acids. The CDR3 region has the DNA TGTGCCAGCAGTGTGGGAGCCTTTCCAACTAATGAAAAACTGTTTTTT. Its protein is CASSVGAFPTNEKLFF.

The chain is built from TRBV6-8 and TRBJ1-1; no clear D. Per germline, CDR1 MNHGY and CDR2 SAAAGT. Trimming removed 4 bases from V and 0 bases from J, with 6 bases in between. The CDR3 has 13 residues. The CDR3, as DNA: TGTGCCAGCAGTTCCCCTATGAACACTGAAGCTTTCTTT. Amino acid sequence: CASSSPMNTEAFF.

This clone has only one observation. The V gene is TRBV5-4, the J gene TRBJ2-7; D not certain. Germline V gene sequence: CDR1 SGHNT, CDR2 YYREEE (reference sequence). The CDR3 loop spans 14 amino acids. V was pared by 4 bases and J by 0 bases, with 11 bases between. The CDR3 is CASSATLSSYEQYF. The CDR3, as DNA: TGTGCCAGCAGCGCTACCTTGAGCTCCTACGAGCAGTACTTC.

The rearrangement links TRBV2 to TRBJ1-3; 9 bases map to TRBD1. After removal of 6 bases from V and 4 bases from J, the junction contained 7 bases not matched to a gene. Germline assignment: CDR1 SNHLY and CDR2 FYNNEI. The CDR3 runs to 15 residues. The CDR3: CASSITGQGGNTIYF. In DNA, the CDR3 is TGTGCCAGCAGCATAACCGGACAGGGGGGAAACACCATATATTTT.

This chain joins TRBV12-3 or TRBV12-4 and TRBJ2-3; D is possibly TRBD2 (5 bases). Trimming took 2 bases from V and 10 from J, leaving 13 bases between them. The CDR3 has 13 residues. CDR3 DNA sequence: TGTGCCAGCAGTTTACAGACCGGGGATCCGCAGTATTTT. Protein: CASSLQTGDPQYF.

The chain links TRBV6-5 to TRBJ1-1; 8 bases align to TRBD1. The junction had 7 bases not matched to a gene; V was cut back by 6 bases and J by 1 base. Looked up from germline, CDR1 is MNHEY and CDR2 is SVGAGI. The CDR3 is 15 residues long. This CDR3 is CASRVPGTGNTEAFF. The DNA for the CDR3 is TGTGCCAGCAGGGTACCCGGGACAGGGAACACTGAAGCTTTCTTT.

The rearrangement joins TRBV5-1 to TRBJ2-5, with 14 bases aligning to TRBD2. The CDR3 contains 17 residues. The V gene's germline CDR1 is SGHRS and CDR2 YFSETQ. Trimming took 0 bases from V and 5 from J; bases not matched to a gene: 6. The chain's CDR3 is CASSLGLAGGRYETQYF. The CDR3, as DNA: TGCGCCAGCAGCTTGGGACTAGCGGGAGGGCGGTACGAGACCCAGTACTTC.

The V gene is TRBV11-3, the J gene TRBJ2-5; 7 nucleotides align to TRBD2. Trimming took 5 bases from V and 4 from J; bases not matched to a gene: 13. The CDR3 runs to 16 residues. Germline-derived CDR1 and CDR2 are SGHNT and YENEEA. CDR3 residues: CASSLVVAGSLETQYF. The CDR3 region has the DNA TGTGCCAGCAGCCTGGTGGTAGCGGGCTCACTAGAGACCCAGTACTTC.